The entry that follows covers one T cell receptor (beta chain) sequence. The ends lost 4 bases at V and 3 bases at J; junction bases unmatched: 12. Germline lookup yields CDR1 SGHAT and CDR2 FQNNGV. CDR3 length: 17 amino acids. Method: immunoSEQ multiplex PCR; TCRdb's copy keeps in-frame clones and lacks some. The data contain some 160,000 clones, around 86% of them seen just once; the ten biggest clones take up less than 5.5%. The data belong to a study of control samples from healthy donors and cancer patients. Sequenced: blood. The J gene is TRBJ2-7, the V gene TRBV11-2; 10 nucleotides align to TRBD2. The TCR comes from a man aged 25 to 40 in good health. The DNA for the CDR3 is TGTGCCAGCAGCTCCGGTCTTACTAGCGGGATAATCTACGAGCAGTACTTC. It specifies CASSSGLTSGIIYEQYF.